This TCR beta chain emerged from a study of a mutant IDH1 vaccine in newly diagnosed glioma. Concerning this clone itself: What it recognizes is unknown.

The CDR3 has 16 residues. Germline V gene lookup returns CDR1 SGHRS and CDR2 YFSETQ. V dropped 4 bases and J dropped 10 bases, with 24 bases sitting between them. Time point of the sample: week 35, safety follow-up. Vaccine doses each comprised 300 ug of mutant IDH1 20-mer peptide, with topical imiquimod. Patients underwent eight vaccinations, which took place in weeks 1, 3, 5, 7, 11, 15, 19 and 23. The method was immunoSEQ multiplex PCR; TCRdb's version includes in-frame clones alone and lacks a portion of them. The sample consists of 26,000 or so clones, 70% to 90% of them appearing once. This chain joins TRBV5-1 and TRBJ2-1; D is perhaps TRBD1 or TRBD2 (6 bases each). The receptor was derived from a young man with glioma. The sample consisted of PBMCs, taken from a glioma patient whose treatment included an IDH1 peptide vaccine. Here the CDR3 DNA reads TGCGCCAGCAGCCAAGGAGGGGGAGGACGGAGCGGGGAGCAGTTCTTC. It translates to CASSQGGGGRSGEQFF.